One and the same sample provided the 27 T cell receptor beta chains below, sequenced in a study of HIV-infected patients and healthy controls (dated by TCRdb to the mid-2010s). The library was built by means of 5' RACE. Sequencing was performed on an Illumina MiSeq. SuperScript III was used to reverse transcribe 500 ng RNA with primers targeting the alpha and beta constant regions. Alpha and beta chain libraries were generated separately via chain-specific third strand synthesis with multiplexing indices. In-frame beta chains were kept once TCRdb had trimmed the public reads at Q25 with fastp and called clones with MiXCR. Duplicate CDR3 protein sequences are folded into a single record with the most common DNA and genes. This sample gives a few thousand distinct CDR3 sequences in total; approximately 20% of them show up just once. Clones ranked in the top ten supply under 35% of the sample. Follow-up blood was drawn from HIV-infected patients roughly three months, about 14 weeks, after the initiation of antiretroviral therapy. Whole blood was used without cell fractionation, so all unsorted peripheral T cells were reflected in the repertoire.

This material consisted of blood, taken during antiretroviral therapy. These receptor sequences come from an adult with HIV infection.

The chain employs TRBV6-5 and TRBJ1-4, with 9 bases that match TRBD1. The germline gives CDR1 MNHEY, CDR2 SVGAGI. V gave up 8 bases and J gave up 7 bases; unmatched junction bases: 11. The CDR3 contains 15 residues. The CDR3 loop is CASGFTGTGTEKLFF. The CDR3 region has the DNA TGTGCCAGCGGCTTCACCGGGACAGGGACTGAAAAACTGTTTTTT.

By share of the sample, this clonotype is medium-sized. The genes are TRBV4-3 and TRBJ2-1, with 8 positions matching TRBD1. In germline, CDR1 is LGHNA, CDR2 YSLEER. The J segment lost 0 bases and the V segment lost 0 bases, leaving 1 base of the junction unmatched. The CDR3 extends over 16 amino acids. CDR3 sequence: CASSQETGGSYNEQFF. The CDR3 DNA sequence: TGCGCCAGCAGCCAAGAAACAGGGGGCTCCTACAATGAGCAGTTCTTC.

This clonotype was recorded many times. V and J are TRBV6-6 and TRBJ1-1; D is unresolved. Germline-derived CDR1 and CDR2 are MNHNY and SVGAGI (reference sequence). Between the trimmed V and J ends, which lost 0 bases and 0 bases, there was a span of 11 bases. The CDR3 totals 16 residues. CDR3 loop: CASSYSRRAMNTEAFF. Written as DNA, the CDR3 is TGTGCCAGCAGTTACTCGAGGAGGGCGATGAACACTGAAGCTTTCTTT.

This clonotype is termed medium-sized. This chain links TRBV20-1 with TRBJ1-1; D gene uncertain. The V and J ends lost 6 bases and 0 bases respectively, with 14 bases between them. CDR3 length: 14 residues. Germline V gene data show CDR1 as DFQATT and CDR2 as SNEGSKA (reference sequence). For the CDR3, the DNA is TGCAGTGCCCAAAAAACACGGATGAACACTGAAGCTTTCTTT. The encoded protein is CSAQKTRMNTEAFF.

This clonotype was detected many times. The rearrangement joins TRBV20-1 to TRBJ1-1; 8 bases fit TRBD1. V lost 2 bases, J lost 1 base, and 3 bases stayed unmatched. Germline CDR1 reads DFQATT; CDR2 reads SNEGSKA (reference sequence). The CDR3 runs 14 residues. In DNA, the CDR3 is TGCAGTGCTAGATCCGGGACAGGGAACACTGAAGCTTTCTTT. This gives the protein CSARSGTGNTEAFF.

In its sample, this clonotype ranks as medium-sized. This chain links TRBV2 with TRBJ2-3; TRBD2 aligns across 8 bases. From germline, CDR1 is SNHLY and CDR2 FYNNEI. The CDR3 is 15 amino acids. V shed 5 bases, J shed 1 base, and the junction held 5 bases outside the gene matches. The CDR3 DNA follows: TGTGCCAGCAGTCCCCATAGCGGGGGCACAGATACGCAGTATTTT. Its protein is CASSPHSGGTDTQYF.

This clonotype was picked up a small number of times. The chain carries TRBV10-3 and TRBJ2-7; possible D gene TRBD1, 6 bases. Germline lookup yields CDR1 ENHRY and CDR2 SYGVKD. Deletions cut 3 bases from V and 4 bases from J, with 13 bases between. CDR3 size: 14 residues. The CDR3 nucleotides are TGTGCCATCAGTGATCGGGACATACCTTACGAGCAGTACTTC. It yields the protein CAISDRDIPYEQYF.

This clonotype was seen a single time. This chain joins TRBV6-2 or TRBV6-3 and TRBJ2-3; 10 positions agree with TRBD2. The V and J ends lost 6 bases and 6 bases, in that order; junction bases with no gene match: 15. CDR1 MNHEY and CDR2 SVGEGT come from the germline V gene. This CDR3 comprises 17 residues. The CDR3 is CASSLDLSGGADDTQYF. CDR3 nucleotides: TGTGCCAGCAGCCTAGACCTGAGCGGGGGGGCCGACGATACGCAGTATTTT.

This clonotype was counted ten times or more. The V gene is TRBV3-1, the J gene TRBJ1-2; D gene unclear. Germline V lookup: CDR1 LGHDT, CDR2 YNNKEL (reference sequence). Trimming took off 6 bases at V and 7 bases at J, with 12 bases between the two ends. The CDR3 runs to 12 residues. CDR3 sequence reads: CASRGQAVGYTF. CDR3 bases: TGTGCCAGCAGGGGTCAGGCGGTTGGCTACACCTTC. Complete variable domain (other parts from reference TRBV3-1 and TRBJ1-2): DTAVSQTPKYLVTQMGNDKSIKCEQNLGHDTMYWYKQDSKKFLKIMFSYNNKELIINETVPNRFSPKSPDKAHLNLHINSLELGDSAVYFCASRGQAVGYTFGSGTRLTVV.

This clonotype counts as medium-sized (0.01 to 0.1%). The chain couples TRBV6-2 or TRBV6-3 to TRBJ2-3; TRBD2 matches at 8 bases. This CDR3 region has 16 residues. CDR1 and CDR2 from the germline V gene are MNHEY and SVGEGT. V shed 7 bases, J shed 0 bases, and the junction held 9 bases outside the gene matches. The CDR3 DNA is TGTGCCAGCATGAGTACGCGGGGGGCCAGCACAGATACGCAGTATTTT. Residues: CASMSTRGASTDTQYF.

The chain has TRBV12-3 or TRBV12-4 and TRBJ2-1, with D perhaps being TRBD1 or TRBD2 (6 bases each). CDR3 length equals 16 residues. The V gene lost 6 bases and the J gene lost 0 bases, with 15 bases spanning the gap. The CDR3 coding sequence is TGTGCCAGCAGGCCCTGGGGGGCCAGCTCCTACAATGAGCAGTTCTTC. Translation gives CASRPWGASSYNEQFF.

Judged by abundance, this clonotype is medium-sized. The chain combines TRBV3-1 with TRBJ1-6, with D possibly matching TRBD1 (5 bases). Trimming shortened V by 3 bases and J by 4 bases, and 10 bases separated the two germline ends. The CDR3 spans 15 residues. Germline V gene data show CDR1 as LGHDT and CDR2 as YNNKEL (reference sequence). The DNA for the CDR3 is TGTGCCAGCAGCCATAGACAGAATTATAATTCACCCCTCCACTTT. This translates into CASSHRQNYNSPLHF.

The gene calls are TRBV6-5 and TRBJ1-4, with D uncertain. This CDR3 has 12 residues. Per the germline V gene, CDR1 is MNHEY and CDR2 is SVGAGI. V lost 5 bases and J lost 11, with 12 bases in between. Written as DNA, the CDR3 is TGTGCCAGCAGTGCTCAAAGAGATAAACTGTTTTTT. This encodes CASSAQRDKLFF.

Sample share makes this clonotype medium-sized. The CDR3 DNA follows: TGTGCCAGCAGCTTGGTTAGGGTAATAGTCGGGGAGACTGAAGCTTTCTTT. Protein product: CASSLVRVIVGETEAFF. This chain connects TRBV5-8 to TRBJ1-1; D not certain. The V end lost 0 bases, the J end lost 5 bases, and 20 bases lay between the germline ends. The CDR3 is made up of 17 amino acids. The germline V gene encodes CDR1 SGHTS and CDR2 YDEGEE. The full variable domain, completed using reference TRBV5-8 and TRBJ1-1, is EAGVTQSPTHLIKTRGQQATLRCSPISGHTSVYWYQQALGLGLQFLLWYDEGEERNRGNFPPRFSGRQFPNYSSELNVNALELEDSALYLCASSLVRVIVGETEAFFGQGTRLTVV.

The chain uses TRBV4-1 and TRBJ2-7; TRBD1 might be the D (8 bases). V lost 3 bases to trimming and J lost 2 bases, with 14 bases between them. Germline CDR1 MGHRA, CDR2 YSYEKL. The CDR3 covers 15 residues. CDR3 region: CASSHTGGGTYEQYF. The CDR3 nucleotides are TGCGCCAGCAGCCACACAGGGGGAGGGACCTACGAGCAGTACTTC.

Concerning this clonotype: This sequence may be a read error, since a much larger clone differs from it by one base. The J gene is TRBJ2-2, the V gene TRBV6-6, with a possible D match to TRBD2 (5 bases). CDR3 size: 17 residues. Germline V lookup: CDR1 MNHNY, CDR2 SVGAGI (reference sequence). This CDR3 is CDSSKLAVKTNTGELFF. The CDR3 nucleotides are TGTGACAGCAGTAAGCTAGCAGTCAAGACTAACACCGGGGAGCTGTTTTTT.

V gene TRBV19 combines with J gene TRBJ2-7; D may be TRBD2 (5 bases). The germline V and J ends were trimmed by 5 bases and 7 bases, with 12 bases remaining between them. Germline CDR1 reads LNHDA; CDR2 reads SQIVND (reference sequence). The CDR3 sequence is 12 residues long. DNA of the CDR3: TGTGCCAGTAGTCCGGACTCCCTGGAGCAGTACTTC. Translation: CASSPDSLEQYF.

In its sample, this clonotype ranks as medium-sized (0.01 to 0.1%). V gene TRBV11-2 combines with J gene TRBJ2-7; a weak D match, TRBD1 (6 bases). The length of the CDR3 is 15 residues. With 0 bases removed from V and 1 base from J, the gap between germline ends came to 10 bases. Germline assignment: CDR1 SGHAT and CDR2 FQNNGV. In nucleotides, the CDR3 is TGTGCCAGCAGCTTAGAGACAGGACAGTCCTACGAGCAGTACTTC. Translation gives CASSLETGQSYEQYF.

By share of the sample, this clonotype is medium-sized (0.01 to 0.1%). This rearrangement joins TRBV12-5 to TRBJ2-7, with 8 bases aligning to TRBD1. Germline loops: CDR1 LGHNT, CDR2 FRNRAP. This CDR3 comprises 16 residues. V gave up 5 bases and J gave up 1 base; unmatched junction bases: 10. CDR3 DNA: TGTGCTAGTGGTCCCGGGACAGGCGGAATATCCTACGAGCAGTACTTC. Its protein is CASGPGTGGISYEQYF.

Judged by abundance, this clonotype is medium-sized. The genes are TRBV7-9 and TRBJ2-7; D remains ambiguous. Between the trimmed V and J ends, which lost 5 bases and 1 base, there was a span of 9 bases. This CDR3 is built from 13 residues. CDR1 is SEHNR, CDR2 FQNEAQ, per germline (reference sequence). The CDR3 region has the DNA TGTGCCAGCAGCCCGGGCCCTTCCTACGAGCAGTACTTC. Amino acid sequence: CASSPGPSYEQYF. The full variable domain, in which reference TRBV7-9 and TRBJ2-7 provide the parts outside the CDR3, is DTGVSQNPRHKITKRGQNVTFRCDPISEHNRLYWYRQTLGQGPEFLTYFQNEAQLEKSRLLSDRFSAERPKGSFSTLEIQRTEQGDSAMYLCASSPGPSYEQYFGPGTRLTVT.

This rearrangement joins TRBV11-2 to TRBJ2-7; D perhaps matches TRBD1 (6 bases). Between the trimmed V and J ends, which lost 1 base and 5 bases, there was a span of 15 bases. The germline V gene has CDR1 SGHAT and CDR2 FQNNGV. The CDR3 is 15 residues long. The CDR3 region is CASSLAPLRGHEQYF. The DNA for the CDR3 is TGTGCCAGCAGCTTAGCCCCCCTCAGGGGTCACGAGCAGTACTTC.

The sample holds many counts of this clonotype. The chain carries TRBV6-1 and TRBJ2-1, with D unresolved. CDR1 is MNHNS and CDR2 is SASEGT in the germline V gene. V was clipped by 2 bases and J by 7 bases, with 12 bases between them. CDR3 size: 14 residues. The CDR3 sequence is CASSEPQEWNEQFF. The CDR3 nucleotides are TGTGCCAGCAGTGAACCCCAAGAATGGAATGAGCAGTTCTTC.

This clonotype occurred many times. The chain links TRBV29-1 to TRBJ2-2; TRBD1 agrees at 10 bases. The ends lost 6 bases at V and 6 bases at J; junction bases unmatched: 13. The germline CDR1 and CDR2 sequences are SQVTM and ANQGSEA. The length of the CDR3 is 16 residues. CDR3 sequence reads: CSVPRDRGSVPGELFF. The CDR3 coding sequence is TGCAGCGTCCCTCGGGACAGGGGATCGGTACCCGGGGAGCTGTTTTTT.

By its share, this clonotype is medium-sized. The chain uses TRBV2 and TRBJ2-3; no clear D. From germline, CDR1 is SNHLY and CDR2 FYNNEI. V lost 11 bases and J lost 4, with 16 bases in between. This CDR3 has 13 amino acids. The CDR3 coding sequence is TGTGCCGGAAATAGGGTTGGATCAGATACGCAGTATTTT. This translates into CAGNRVGSDTQYF. The whole variable domain, filled in from reference TRBV2 and TRBJ2-3, reads EPEVTQTPSHQVTQMGQEVILRCVPISNHLYFYWYRQILGQKVEFLVSFYNNEISEKSEIFDDQFSVERPDGSNFTLKIRSTKLEDSAMYFCAGNRVGSDTQYFGPGTRLTVL.

This clonotype was detected many times. The chain has TRBV7-2 and TRBJ2-7; maybe TRBD1 (6 bases). Germline lookup yields CDR1 SGHTA and CDR2 FQGNSA. This CDR3 is 15 amino acids long. V shed 1 base and J shed 2 bases, with 12 bases lying between them. Written as DNA, the CDR3 is TGTGCCAGCAGCTTAGACCCGACAGGAACCTACGAGCAGTACTTC. Its protein is CASSLDPTGTYEQYF.

V gene TRBV27 combines with J gene TRBJ1-5; possible D gene TRBD1, 5 bases. Germline V CDR1 and CDR2: MNHEY, SMNVEV (reference sequence). This CDR3 is built from 14 residues. Deletions cut 5 bases from V and 9 bases from J, with 17 bases between. Here the CDR3 reads CASSLTGGDRPQHF. The CDR3 nucleotides read TGTGCCAGCAGTCTAACGGGGGGGGATAGGCCCCAGCATTTT.

This clonotype appeared once. With a much larger clone just one base away, this may be a read error. This chain connects TRBV14 to TRBJ2-3, with D possibly TRBD2 on 5 matching bases. Germline V gene data show CDR1 as SGHDN and CDR2 as FVKESK. This CDR3 has 14 amino acids. The CDR3 DNA reads as TGTGCCAGAAGCCAAGATCTTGGGAGAGATACGCAGTATTTT. This sequence encodes CARSQDLGRDTQYF.